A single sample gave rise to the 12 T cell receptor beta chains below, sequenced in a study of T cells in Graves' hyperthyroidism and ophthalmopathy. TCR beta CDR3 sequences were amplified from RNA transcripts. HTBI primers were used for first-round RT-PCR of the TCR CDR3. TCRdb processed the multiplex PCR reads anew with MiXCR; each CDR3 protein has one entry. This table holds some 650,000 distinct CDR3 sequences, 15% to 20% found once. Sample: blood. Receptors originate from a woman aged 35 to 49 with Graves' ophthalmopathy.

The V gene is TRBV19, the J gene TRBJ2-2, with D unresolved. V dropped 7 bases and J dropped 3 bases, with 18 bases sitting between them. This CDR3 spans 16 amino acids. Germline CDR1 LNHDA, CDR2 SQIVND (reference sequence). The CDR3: CASTPRVIPDTGELFF. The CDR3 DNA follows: TGTGCCAGTACCCCAAGAGTAATTCCGGACACCGGGGAGCTGTTTTTT.

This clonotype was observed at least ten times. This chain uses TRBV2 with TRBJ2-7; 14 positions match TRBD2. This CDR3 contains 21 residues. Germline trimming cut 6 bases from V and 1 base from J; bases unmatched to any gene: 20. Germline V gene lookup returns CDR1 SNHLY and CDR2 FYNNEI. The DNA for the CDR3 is TGTGCCAGCAGAAGAGCCGGGACTCAGGGACTAGCGGGAGCAGGATCCTACGAGCAGTACTTC. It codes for CASRRAGTQGLAGAGSYEQYF.

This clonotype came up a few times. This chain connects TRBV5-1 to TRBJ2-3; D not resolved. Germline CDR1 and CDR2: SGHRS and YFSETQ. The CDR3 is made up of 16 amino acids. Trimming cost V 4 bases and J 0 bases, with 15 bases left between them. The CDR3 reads CASSAARISSTDTQYF. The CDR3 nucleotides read TGCGCCAGCAGCGCGGCTAGGATAAGCAGCACAGATACGCAGTATTTT.

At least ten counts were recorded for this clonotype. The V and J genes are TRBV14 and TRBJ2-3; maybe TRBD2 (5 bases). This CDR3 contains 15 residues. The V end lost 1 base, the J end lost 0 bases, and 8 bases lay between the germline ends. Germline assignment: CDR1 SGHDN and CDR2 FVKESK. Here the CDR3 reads CASSQGWTSTDTQYF. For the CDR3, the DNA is TGTGCCAGCAGCCAAGGATGGACTAGCACAGATACGCAGTATTTT.

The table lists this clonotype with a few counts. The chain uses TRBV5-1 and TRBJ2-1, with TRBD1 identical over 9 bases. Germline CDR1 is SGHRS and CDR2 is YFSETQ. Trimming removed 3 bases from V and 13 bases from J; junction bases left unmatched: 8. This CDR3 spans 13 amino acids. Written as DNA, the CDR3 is TGCGCCAGCAGCTCCGGGACAGGGACCAATCAGTTCTTC. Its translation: CASSSGTGTNQFF.

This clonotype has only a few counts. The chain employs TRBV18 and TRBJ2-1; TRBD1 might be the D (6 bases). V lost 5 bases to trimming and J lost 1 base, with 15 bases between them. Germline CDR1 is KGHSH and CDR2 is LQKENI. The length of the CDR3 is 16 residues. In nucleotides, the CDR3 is TGTGCCAGCTCATACCAAGCACAGGGATCCTACAATGAGCAGTTCTTC. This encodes CASSYQAQGSYNEQFF.

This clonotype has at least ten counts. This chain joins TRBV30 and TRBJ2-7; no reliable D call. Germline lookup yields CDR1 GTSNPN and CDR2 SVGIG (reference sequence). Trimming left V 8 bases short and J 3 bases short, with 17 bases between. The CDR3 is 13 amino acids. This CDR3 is CAATVHRNYEQYF. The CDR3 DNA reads TGTGCCGCTACAGTGCATAGAAACTACGAGCAGTACTTC.

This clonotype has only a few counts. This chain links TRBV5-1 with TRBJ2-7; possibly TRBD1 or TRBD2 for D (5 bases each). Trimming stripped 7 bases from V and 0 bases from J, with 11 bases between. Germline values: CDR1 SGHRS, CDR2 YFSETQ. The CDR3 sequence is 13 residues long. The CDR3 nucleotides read TGCGCCAGCCGGGATGGGGCCTCCTACGAGCAGTACTTC. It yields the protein CASRDGASYEQYF.

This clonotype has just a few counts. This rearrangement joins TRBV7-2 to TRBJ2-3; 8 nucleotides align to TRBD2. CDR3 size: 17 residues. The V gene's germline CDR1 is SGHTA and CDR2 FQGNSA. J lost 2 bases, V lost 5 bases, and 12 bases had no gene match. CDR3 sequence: CASSRRVTSGYTDTQYF. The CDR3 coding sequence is TGTGCCAGCAGCCGCCGCGTTACTAGCGGCTACACAGATACGCAGTATTTT.

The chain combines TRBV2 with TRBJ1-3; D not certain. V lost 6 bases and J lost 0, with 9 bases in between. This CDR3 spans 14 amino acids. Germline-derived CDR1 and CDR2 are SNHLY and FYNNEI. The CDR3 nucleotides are TGTGCCAGCAGGGCAGAATACTCTGGAAACACCATATATTTT. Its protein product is CASRAEYSGNTIYF.

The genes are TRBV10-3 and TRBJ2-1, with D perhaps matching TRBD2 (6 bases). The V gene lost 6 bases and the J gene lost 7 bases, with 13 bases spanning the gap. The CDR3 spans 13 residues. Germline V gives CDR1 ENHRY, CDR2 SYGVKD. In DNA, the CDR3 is TGTGCCATCAGGGGGGACTGGGAGAATGAGCAGTTCTTC. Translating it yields CAIRGDWENEQFF.

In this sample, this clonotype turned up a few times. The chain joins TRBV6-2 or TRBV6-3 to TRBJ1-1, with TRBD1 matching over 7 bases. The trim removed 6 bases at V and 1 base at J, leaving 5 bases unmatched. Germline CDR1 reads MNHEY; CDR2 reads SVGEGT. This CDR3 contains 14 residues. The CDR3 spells CASSTGQRNTEAFF. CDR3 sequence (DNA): TGTGCCAGCAGCACGGGACAGCGGAACACTGAAGCTTTCTTT.